This T cell receptor beta chain came from a study of blood T cell repertoires in COVID-19. Study-level information: There were acute and convalescent COVID-19 samples, and they came from the United States, Italy and Spain.

This clone showed up just a few times. Trimming shortened V by 0 bases and J by 2 bases, and 19 bases separated the two germline ends. The germline gives CDR1 LGHDT, CDR2 YNNKEL (reference sequence). The CDR3 sequence is 18 residues long. Under the authors' procedure: The assay estimated nucleated cells by amplifying reference gene primers. Sequenced by immunoSEQ multiplex PCR; TCRdb stores in-frame clones only, minus some. From that table come the V and J calls and clone size; the DNA was used to work out D and trimming. The table has about 490,000 clones, approximately 85% seen once; the top ten hold approximately 3%.

Sequenced material: peripheral blood. This rearrangement joins TRBV3-1 (or the pseudogene TRBV3-2) to TRBJ1-1; D possibly corresponds to TRBD1 (6 bases). The TCR was taken from a human donor in a cohort sampled during active COVID-19. The CDR3, as DNA: TGTGCCAGCAGCCAAGATCTTCGGCAGGGGTCGATCAACACTGAAGCTTTCTTT. It codes for CASSQDLRQGSINTEAFF.